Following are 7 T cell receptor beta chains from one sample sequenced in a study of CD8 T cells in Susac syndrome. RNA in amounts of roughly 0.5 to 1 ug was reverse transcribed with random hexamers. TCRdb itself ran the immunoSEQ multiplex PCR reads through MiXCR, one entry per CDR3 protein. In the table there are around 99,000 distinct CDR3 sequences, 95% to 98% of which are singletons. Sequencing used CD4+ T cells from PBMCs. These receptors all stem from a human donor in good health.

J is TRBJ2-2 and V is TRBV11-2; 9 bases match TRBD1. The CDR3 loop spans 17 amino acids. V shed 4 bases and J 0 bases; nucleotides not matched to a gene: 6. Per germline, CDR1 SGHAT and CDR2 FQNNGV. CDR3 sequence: CASSSRGQGSNTGELFF. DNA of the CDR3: TGTGCCAGCAGCTCCCGGGGACAGGGCTCGAACACCGGGGAGCTGTTTTTT.

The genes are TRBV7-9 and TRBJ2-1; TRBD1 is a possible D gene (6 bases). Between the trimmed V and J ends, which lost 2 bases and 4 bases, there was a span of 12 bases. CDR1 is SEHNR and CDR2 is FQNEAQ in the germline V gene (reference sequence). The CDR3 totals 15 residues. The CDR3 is CASSLQGRSYNEQFF. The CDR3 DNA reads TGTGCCAGCAGCTTACAGGGGCGATCGTACAATGAGCAGTTCTTC.

CDR3 DNA: TGCAGTGCTACTATAGCGGGAGGGGGGACCCAGTACTTC. This codes for CSATIAGGGTQYF. The chain joins TRBV20-1 to TRBJ2-5, with 11 bases aligning to TRBD2. CDR1 and CDR2 (germline): DFQATT, SNEGSKA (reference sequence). The CDR3 spans 13 residues. The V gene end was trimmed by 4 bases and the J gene end by 7 bases; junction bases not matched to a gene: 5.

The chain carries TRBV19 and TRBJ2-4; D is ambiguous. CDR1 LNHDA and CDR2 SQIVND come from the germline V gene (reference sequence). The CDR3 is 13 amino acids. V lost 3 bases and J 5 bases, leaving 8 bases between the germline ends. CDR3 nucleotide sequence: TGTGCCAGTAGTATGGGCATACAAAACATTCAGTACTTC. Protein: CASSMGIQNIQYF.

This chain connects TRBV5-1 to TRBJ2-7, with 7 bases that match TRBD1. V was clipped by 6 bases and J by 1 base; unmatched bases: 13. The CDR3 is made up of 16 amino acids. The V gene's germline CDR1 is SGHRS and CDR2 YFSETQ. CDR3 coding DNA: TGCGCCAGCAACCCTGACAGGGTGGAACGGTCCTACGAGCAGTACTTC. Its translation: CASNPDRVERSYEQYF.

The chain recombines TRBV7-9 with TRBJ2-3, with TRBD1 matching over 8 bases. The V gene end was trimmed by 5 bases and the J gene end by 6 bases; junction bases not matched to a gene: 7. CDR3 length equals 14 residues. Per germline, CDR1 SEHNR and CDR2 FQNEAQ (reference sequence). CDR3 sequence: CASSQDRVYDTQYF. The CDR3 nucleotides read TGTGCCAGCAGCCAGGACAGGGTGTACGATACGCAGTATTTT.

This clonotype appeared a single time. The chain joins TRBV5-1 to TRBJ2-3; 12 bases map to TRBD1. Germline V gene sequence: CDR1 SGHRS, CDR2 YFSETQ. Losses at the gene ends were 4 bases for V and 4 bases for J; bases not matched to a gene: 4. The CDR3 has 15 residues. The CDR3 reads CASSRGQGASDTQYF. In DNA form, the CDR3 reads TGCGCCAGCAGCCGGGGACAGGGGGCATCAGATACGCAGTATTTT.